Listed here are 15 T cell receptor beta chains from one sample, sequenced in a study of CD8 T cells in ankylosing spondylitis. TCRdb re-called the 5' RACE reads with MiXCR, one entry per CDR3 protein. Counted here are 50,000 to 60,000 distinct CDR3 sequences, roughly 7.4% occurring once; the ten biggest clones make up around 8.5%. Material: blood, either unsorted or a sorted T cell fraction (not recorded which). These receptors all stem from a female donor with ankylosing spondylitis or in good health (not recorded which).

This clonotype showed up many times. The CDR3 reads CASSPADGSNQPQHF. DNA for the CDR3: TGTGCCAGCAGTCCGGCGGACGGTAGCAATCAGCCCCAGCATTTT. The rearrangement uses TRBV12-3 or TRBV12-4 and TRBJ1-5; D uncertain. The length of the CDR3 is 15 residues. V was shortened by 5 bases and J by 0 bases, with 11 bases between the two germline ends.

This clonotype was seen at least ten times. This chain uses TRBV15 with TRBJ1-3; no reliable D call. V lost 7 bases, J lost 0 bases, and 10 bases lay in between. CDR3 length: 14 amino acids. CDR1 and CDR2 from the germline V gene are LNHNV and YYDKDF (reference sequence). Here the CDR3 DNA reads TGTGCCACCACTACGGGGTCCTCTGGAAACACCATATATTTT. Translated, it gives CATTTGSSGNTIYF.

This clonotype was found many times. CDR3 loop: CASSYPGQDQAFF. The CDR3 bases are TGTGCCAGCAGTTACCCAGGACAGGACCAAGCTTTCTTT. The J gene is TRBJ1-1, the V gene TRBV6-5, with 7 bases that match TRBD1. With 2 bases clipped from V and 9 bases from J, the junction kept 6 bases outside the gene matches. The CDR3 contains 13 residues. The V gene's germline CDR1 is MNHEY and CDR2 SVGAGI.

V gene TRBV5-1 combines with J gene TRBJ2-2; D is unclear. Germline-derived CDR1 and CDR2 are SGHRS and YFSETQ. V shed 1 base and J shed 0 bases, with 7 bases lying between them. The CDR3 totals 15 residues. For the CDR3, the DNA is TGCGCCAGCAGCTTGTCTGGAACGAACACCGGGGAGCTGTTTTTT. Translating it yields CASSLSGTNTGELFF.

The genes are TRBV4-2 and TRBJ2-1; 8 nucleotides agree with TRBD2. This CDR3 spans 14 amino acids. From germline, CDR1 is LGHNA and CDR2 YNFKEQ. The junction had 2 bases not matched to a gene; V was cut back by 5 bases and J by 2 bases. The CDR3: CASSSGGTYNEQFF. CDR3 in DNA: TGTGCCAGCAGCTCGGGAGGGACCTACAATGAGCAGTTCTTC.

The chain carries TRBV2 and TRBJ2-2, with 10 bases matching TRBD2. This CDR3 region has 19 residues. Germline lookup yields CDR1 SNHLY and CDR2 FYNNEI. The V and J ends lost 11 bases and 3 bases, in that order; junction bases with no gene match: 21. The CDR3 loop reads CAFSFLGLAPIGDTGELFF. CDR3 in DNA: TGTGCCTTCAGTTTTTTGGGACTAGCGCCAATCGGGGACACCGGGGAGCTGTTTTTT.

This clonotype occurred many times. The CDR3 DNA reads TGTGCCACCAGTGACGGGACAGGGCAAGAGACCCAGTACTTC. Translated, it gives CATSDGTGQETQYF. The genes are TRBV24-1 and TRBJ2-5, with 9 positions matching TRBD1. Per the germline V gene, CDR1 is KGHDR and CDR2 is SFDVKD. After removal of 4 bases from V and 2 bases from J, the junction contained 1 base not matched to a gene. The CDR3 is made up of 14 amino acids.

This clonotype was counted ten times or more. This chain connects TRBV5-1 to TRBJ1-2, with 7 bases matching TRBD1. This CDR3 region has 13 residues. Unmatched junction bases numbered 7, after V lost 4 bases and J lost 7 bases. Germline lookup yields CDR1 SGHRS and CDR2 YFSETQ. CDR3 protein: CASSTRQGGGYTF. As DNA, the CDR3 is TGCGCCAGCAGCACTCGACAGGGAGGTGGCTACACCTTC.

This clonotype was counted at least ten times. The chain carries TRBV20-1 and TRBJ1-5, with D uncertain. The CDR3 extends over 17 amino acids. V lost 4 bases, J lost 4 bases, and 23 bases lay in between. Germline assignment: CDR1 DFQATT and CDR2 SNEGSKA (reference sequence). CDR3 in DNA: TGCAGTGCTATAGTTGCGGAACTCGAGGCCCTAAATCAGCCCCAGCATTTT. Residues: CSAIVAELEALNQPQHF.

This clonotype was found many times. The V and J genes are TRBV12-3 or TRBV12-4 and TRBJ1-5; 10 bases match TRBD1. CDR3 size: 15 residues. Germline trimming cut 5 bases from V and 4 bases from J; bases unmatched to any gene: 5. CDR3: CASSRTGGRNQPQHF. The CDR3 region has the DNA TGTGCCAGCAGTCGGACAGGGGGTAGGAATCAGCCCCAGCATTTT.

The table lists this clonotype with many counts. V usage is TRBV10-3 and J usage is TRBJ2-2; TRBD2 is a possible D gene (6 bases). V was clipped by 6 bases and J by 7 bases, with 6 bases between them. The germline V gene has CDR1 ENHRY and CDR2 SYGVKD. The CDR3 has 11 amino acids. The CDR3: CAIRTSGELFF. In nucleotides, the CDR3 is TGTGCCATCAGGACTAGCGGGGAGCTGTTTTTT.

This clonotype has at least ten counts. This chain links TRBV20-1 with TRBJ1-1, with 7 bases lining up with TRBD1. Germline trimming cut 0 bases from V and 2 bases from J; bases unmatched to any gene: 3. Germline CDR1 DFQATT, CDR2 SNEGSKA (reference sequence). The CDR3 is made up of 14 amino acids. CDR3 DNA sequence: TGCAGTGCTAGAGATGACAGGGATAACACTGAAGCTTTCTTT. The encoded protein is CSARDDRDNTEAFF.

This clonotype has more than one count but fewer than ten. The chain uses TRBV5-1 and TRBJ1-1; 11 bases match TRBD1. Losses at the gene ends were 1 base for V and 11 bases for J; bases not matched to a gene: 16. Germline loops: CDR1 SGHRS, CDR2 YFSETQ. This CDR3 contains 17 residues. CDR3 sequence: CASSLSSSGTGGLGAFF. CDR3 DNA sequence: TGCGCCAGCAGCTTGTCTTCTTCCGGGACAGGGGGTTTAGGCGCTTTCTTT. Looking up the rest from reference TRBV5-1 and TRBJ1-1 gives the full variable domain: KAGVTQTPRYLIKTRGQQVTLSCSPISGHRSVSWYQQTPGQGLQFLFEYFSETQRNKGNFPGRFSGRQFSNSRSEMNVSTLELGDSALYLCASSLSSSGTGGLGAFFGQGTRLTVV.

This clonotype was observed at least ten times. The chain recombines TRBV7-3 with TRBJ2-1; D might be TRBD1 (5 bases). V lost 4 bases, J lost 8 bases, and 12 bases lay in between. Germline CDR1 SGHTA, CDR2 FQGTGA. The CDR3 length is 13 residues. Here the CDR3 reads CASSSSRGDEQFF. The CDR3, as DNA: TGTGCCAGCAGCTCCAGTAGGGGCGATGAGCAGTTCTTC.

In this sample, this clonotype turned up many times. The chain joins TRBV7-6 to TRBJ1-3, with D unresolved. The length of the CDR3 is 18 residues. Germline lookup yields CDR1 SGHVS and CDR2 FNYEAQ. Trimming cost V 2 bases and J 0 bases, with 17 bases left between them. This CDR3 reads CASSLLSRGSHSGNTIYF. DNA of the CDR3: TGTGCCAGCAGCTTATTATCGCGGGGTTCCCACTCTGGAAACACCATATATTTT.